Listed below are T cell receptor beta chains from one sample, sequenced in a study of blood T cell repertoires in COVID-19. The method was immunoSEQ multiplex PCR; TCRdb's version includes in-frame clones alone and lacks a portion of them. The sample includes about 270,000 clones, more than 75% seen only once; the top ten take about 2.1%. The sequencing input was PBMCs or T cells enriched from blood (not recorded which). The receptors were gathered from a woman in her thirties or forties with acute COVID-19. The CDR3 runs from the conserved cysteine through the conserved F or W. A D gene is named only where the DNA matches it firmly. The listing skips clone size in some rows; elsewhere it reads once, few, many or a size class.

CDR3: CATSRLIGAYNEQFF; DNA: TGTGCCACCAGCAGGTTAATAGGAGCATACAATGAGCAGTTCTTC; V: TRBV15; size: .; J: TRBJ2-1; D: .
CDR3: CASSSASPGLAEAYEQYF; DNA: TGTGCCAGCAGCTCCGCCTCCCCTGGACTAGCGGAGGCCTACGAGCAGTACTTC; V: TRBV7-2; size: .; J: TRBJ2-7; D: TRBD2
CDR3: CASSPPLSGNYGYTF; DNA: TGTGCCAGCAGCCCCCCCCTGTCAGGCAACTATGGCTACACCTTC; V: TRBV3-1/TRBV3-2; size: once; J: TRBJ1-2; D: .
CDR3: CASSSVVYEQYF; DNA: TGTGCCAGCAGCTCGGTAGTCTACGAGCAGTACTTC; V: TRBV6-2/TRBV6-3; size: .; J: TRBJ2-7; D: .
CDR3: CASSVAALGEQYF; DNA: TGTGCCAGCAGCGTAGCGGCCCTCGGGGAGCAGTACTTC; V: TRBV9; size: .; J: TRBJ2-7; D: .
CDR3: CASSSTGGGEQYF; DNA: TGTGCCAGCAGCTCGACAGGGGGCGGCGAGCAGTACTTC; V: TRBV7-2; size: once; J: TRBJ2-7; D: TRBD1
CDR3: CAWRPTGSFYGYTF; DNA: TGTGCCTGGAGGCCGACAGGAAGTTTCTATGGCTACACCTTC; V: TRBV30; size: .; J: TRBJ1-2; D: .
CDR3: CASSLDSRSGNTIYF; DNA: TGTGCCAGCAGCTTAGACAGTCGCTCTGGAAACACCATATATTTT; V: TRBV7-8; size: .; J: TRBJ1-3; D: .
CDR3: CASSVTVNTEAFF; DNA: TGCGCCAGCAGCGTAACGGTGAACACTGAAGCTTTCTTT; V: TRBV5-1; size: .; J: TRBJ1-1; D: .
CDR3: CASSQVGRAKLFF; DNA: TGCGCCAGCAGCCAAGTGGGGAGGGCAAAACTGTTTTTT; V: TRBV5-1; size: once; J: TRBJ1-4; D: .
CDR3: CASRTEGDTGELFF; DNA: TGTGCCAGCAGAACAGAGGGGGACACCGGGGAGCTGTTTTTT; V: TRBV6-5; size: few; J: TRBJ2-2; D: .
CDR3: CASSWRQPSTDTQYF; DNA: TGTGCCAGCAGCTGGAGGCAGCCAAGCACAGATACGCAGTATTTT; V: TRBV11-2; size: .; J: TRBJ2-3; D: .
CDR3: CASSTTPGSGSPLHF; DNA: TGTGCCAGCAGCACGACTCCGGGGTCTGGGTCACCCCTCCACTTT; V: TRBV11-2; size: .; J: TRBJ1-6; D: .
CDR3: CASSLVGTGGGEKLFF; DNA: TGTGCCAGCAGCTTGGTTGGCACAGGGGGAGGTGAAAAACTGTTTTTT; V: TRBV5-8; size: .; J: TRBJ1-4; D: TRBD1
CDR3: CASSPLIAPDADTQYF; DNA: TGTGCCAGCAGCCCACTTATAGCCCCCGACGCAGATACGCAGTATTTT; V: TRBV4-2; size: .; J: TRBJ2-3; D: .
CDR3: CASSWGEYSNQPQHF; DNA: TGTGCCAGCAGTTGGGGGGAATATAGCAATCAGCCCCAGCATTTT; V: TRBV28; size: .; J: TRBJ1-5; D: .
CDR3: CASSSPGQGLETQYF; DNA: TGTGCCAGCAGTTCTCCGGGACAGGGGTTAGAGACCCAGTACTTC; V: TRBV6-5; size: few; J: TRBJ2-5; D: TRBD1
CDR3: CAWSATGRGDTGELFF; DNA: TGTGCCTGGAGTGCTACGGGCAGGGGGGACACCGGGGAGCTGTTTTTT; V: TRBV30; size: .; J: TRBJ2-2; D: .
CDR3: CASSLGENAGETQYF; DNA: TGTGCCAGCAGCTTAGGGGAGAACGCTGGGGAGACCCAGTACTTC; V: TRBV7-3; size: .; J: TRBJ2-5; D: .
CDR3: CASSPETSGGAWEQFF; DNA: TGTGCCAGCAGCCCTGAGACTAGCGGGGGGGCCTGGGAGCAGTTCTTC; V: TRBV7-9; size: .; J: TRBJ2-1; D: TRBD2
CDR3: CASSQEGRTGGAFF; DNA: TGTGCCAGCAGCCAAGAAGGACGGACAGGAGGAGCTTTCTTT; V: TRBV3-1/TRBV3-2; size: .; J: TRBJ1-1; D: TRBD1
CDR3: CAISDLGQGGGYTF; DNA: TGTGCCATCAGTGACCTTGGACAGGGCGGGGGCTACACCTTC; V: TRBV10-3; size: .; J: TRBJ1-2; D: TRBD1
CDR3: CASRIRGRYSPLHF; DNA: TGTGCCAGCAGAATAAGGGGGCGGTATTCACCCCTCCACTTT; V: TRBV28; size: .; J: TRBJ1-6; D: TRBD1
CDR3: CASSLEIGPLHF; DNA: TGTGCCAGCAGCTTAGAAATCGGACCCCTCCACTTT; V: TRBV11-2; size: .; J: TRBJ1-6; D: .
CDR3: CASSPDEGNLYSNQPQHF; DNA: TGTGCCAGCTCACCAGATGAGGGCAACCTTTATAGCAATCAGCCCCAGCATTTT; V: TRBV18; size: .; J: TRBJ1-5; D: .
CDR3: CASSPPTGSQSYNEQFF; DNA: TGTGCCAGCAGCCCTCCGACAGGGTCCCAGTCCTACAATGAGCAGTTCTTC; V: TRBV5-4; size: .; J: TRBJ2-1; D: TRBD1
CDR3: CASSLGQFNQPQHF; DNA: TGTGCCAGCAGTTTAGGACAGTTCAATCAGCCCCAGCATTTT; V: TRBV27; size: .; J: TRBJ1-5; D: .
CDR3: CASSVGSGYSYNEQFF; DNA: TGTGCCAGCAGCGTAGGGTCAGGGTATTCCTACAATGAGCAGTTCTTC; V: TRBV9; size: .; J: TRBJ2-1; D: .
CDR3: CAWSVGGGWPEAFF; DNA: TGTGCCTGGAGTGTAGGGGGAGGGTGGCCTGAAGCTTTCTTT; V: TRBV30; size: .; J: TRBJ1-1; D: .
CDR3: CASSFGTSGGDTQYF; DNA: TGCGCCAGCAGCTTTGGGACTAGCGGGGGGGATACGCAGTATTTT; V: TRBV5-1; size: .; J: TRBJ2-3; D: TRBD2
CDR3: CASSQDRGSVEKLFF; DNA: TGTGCCAGCAGCCAAGATCGGGGATCGGTAGAAAAACTGTTTTTT; V: TRBV14; size: .; J: TRBJ1-4; D: .
CDR3: CASGQGYEQYF; DNA: TGTGCCAGCGGACAGGGTTACGAGCAGTACTTC; V: TRBV6-6; size: once; J: TRBJ2-7; D: TRBD1
CDR3: CASSLGGTGINTIYF; DNA: TGTGCCAGCAGCTTAGGAGGGACAGGCATCAACACCATATATTTT; V: TRBV7-9; size: .; J: TRBJ1-3; D: TRBD1
CDR3: CASSIAAWETGNTGELFF; DNA: TGTGCCAGTAGTATAGCCGCCTGGGAGACAGGGAACACCGGGGAGCTGTTTTTT; V: TRBV19; size: .; J: TRBJ2-2; D: .
CDR3: CSVGTGDRRGYGYTF; DNA: TGCAGCGTTGGGACGGGTGACAGGAGAGGGTATGGCTACACCTTC; V: TRBV29-1; size: .; J: TRBJ1-2; D: .
CDR3: CASSLGQLAHNEQFF; DNA: TGTGCCAGCAGCTTGGGACAGCTCGCCCACAATGAGCAGTTCTTC; V: TRBV5-4; size: .; J: TRBJ2-1; D: .
CDR3: CASSQSHRPYEQYF; DNA: TGTGCCAGCAGCCAATCACATCGCCCCTACGAGCAGTACTTC; V: TRBV3-1/TRBV3-2; size: .; J: TRBJ2-7; D: .
CDR3: CASSGWTGVDQPQHF; DNA: TGTGCCAGCAGCGGATGGACAGGGGTGGATCAGCCCCAGCATTTT; V: TRBV5-8; size: .; J: TRBJ1-5; D: TRBD1
CDR3: CASSLANEQFF; DNA: TGTGCCAGCAGCCTAGCCAATGAGCAGTTCTTC; V: TRBV6-2/TRBV6-3; size: .; J: TRBJ2-1; D: .
CDR3: CASTLRGFQETQYF; DNA: TGTGCCAGCACCCTCCGAGGCTTCCAAGAGACCCAGTACTTC; V: TRBV7-2; size: .; J: TRBJ2-5; D: .
CDR3: CASSQKTGGSGSTEAFF; DNA: TGCGCCAGCAGCCAAAAGACAGGGGGCAGTGGGAGCACTGAAGCTTTCTTT; V: TRBV4-1; size: .; J: TRBJ1-1; D: TRBD1
CDR3: CASHGRDYGYTF; DNA: TGTGCCTCTCACGGCAGGGATTATGGCTACACCTTC; V: TRBV28; size: .; J: TRBJ1-2; D: .
CDR3: CASSLAGTDGYTF; DNA: TGTGCCAGCAGCTTAGCAGGGACTGATGGCTACACCTTC; V: TRBV7-2; size: .; J: TRBJ1-2; D: .
CDR3: CASRSPSTTEAFF; DNA: TGTGCCAGCCGCTCCCCTTCGACTACTGAAGCTTTCTTT; V: TRBV3-1/TRBV3-2; size: .; J: TRBJ1-1; D: .
CDR3: CASSELGGNYGYTF; DNA: TGTGCCAGCAGTGAACTGGGGGGGAACTATGGCTACACCTTC; V: TRBV6-1; size: .; J: TRBJ1-2; D: .
CDR3: CASSRSGGPTEQYF; DNA: TGTGCCAGCAGCCGTAGCGGGGGGCCGACCGAGCAGTACTTC; V: TRBV6-1; size: many; J: TRBJ2-7; D: TRBD2
CDR3: CASSQDFLGGTSGRTYEQYF; DNA: TGCGCCAGCAGCCAAGACTTTCTCGGTGGGACTAGCGGGAGAACCTACGAGCAGTACTTC; V: TRBV4-3; size: .; J: TRBJ2-7; D: TRBD2
CDR3: CASSLVATGSEAFF; DNA: TGTGCCAGCAGCTTAGTGGCGACAGGGAGTGAAGCTTTCTTT; V: TRBV7-9; size: .; J: TRBJ1-1; D: TRBD1
CDR3: CASSLGGPDQPQHF; DNA: TGCGCCAGCAGCTTGGGGGGGCCGGATCAGCCCCAGCATTTT; V: TRBV5-1; size: .; J: TRBJ1-5; D: .
CDR3: CASNGDRANYGYTF; DNA: TGTGCCAGCAACGGGGACAGGGCTAACTATGGCTACACCTTC; V: TRBV9; size: .; J: TRBJ1-2; D: TRBD1
CDR3: CASSARLAGGETQYF; DNA: TGTGCCAGCAGTGCCCGACTAGCGGGGGGAGAGACCCAGTACTTC; V: TRBV28; size: .; J: TRBJ2-5; D: TRBD2
CDR3: CASSLSPGGRDTQYF; DNA: TGTGCCAGCAGCTTATCCCCAGGGGGCCGAGATACGCAGTATTTT; V: TRBV7-6; size: .; J: TRBJ2-3; D: TRBD1
CDR3: CASSLQGSSYNSPLHF; DNA: TGTGCCAGCAGCTTGCAGGGAAGCTCCTATAATTCACCCCTCCACTTT; V: TRBV5-5; size: .; J: TRBJ1-6; D: .
CDR3: CASSSGGQGDYEQFF; DNA: TGTGCCAGCAGCTCGGGGGGACAGGGAGATTATGAGCAGTTCTTC; V: TRBV11-3; size: .; J: TRBJ2-1; D: TRBD1